The 13 T cell receptor beta chains below were found in one sample sequenced in a study of T-cell memory formation after mild COVID-19. Via MiXCR, TCRdb re-called the 5' RACE reads, giving one row per CDR3 protein. This sample has under 400,000 distinct CDR3 sequences, with 20% to 25% found just once. The material sequenced was PBMCs or a T cell subset sorted from them (not recorded which). The receptors come from an adult woman who had mild COVID-19 (a few samples of this study predate the infection). Cell type and time point are not known.

V gene TRBV5-1 combines with J gene TRBJ2-2; the match to TRBD1 covers 8 bases. The J segment lost 4 bases and the V segment lost 5 bases, leaving 7 bases of the junction unmatched. CDR3 length: 15 amino acids. The germline gives CDR1 SGHRS, CDR2 YFSETQ. This chain's CDR3 is CASRPQGARTGELFF. CDR3 in DNA: TGCGCCAGCAGACCCCAGGGGGCACGCACCGGGGAGCTGTTTTTT.

The J gene is TRBJ1-5, the V gene TRBV28; D perhaps matches TRBD1 (5 bases). The length of the CDR3 is 14 residues. Germline V CDR1 and CDR2: MDHEN, SYDVKM. Trimming stripped 2 bases from V and 8 bases from J, with 13 bases between. CDR3 sequence (DNA): TGTGCCAGCAGTTTAAAGGGGAGTATTAAGCCCCAGCATTTT. This encodes CASSLKGSIKPQHF.

This clonotype has a handful of counts. CDR3 region: CSARDRTSGGDTQYF. The CDR3 nucleotides are TGCAGTGCTAGAGATCGGACTAGCGGGGGAGATACGCAGTATTTT. J is TRBJ2-3 and V is TRBV20-1; 13 nucleotides line up with TRBD2. Germline loops: CDR1 DFQATT, CDR2 SNEGSKA (reference sequence). This CDR3 region has 15 residues. V dropped 0 bases and J dropped 5; count of bases not matched to a gene: 2.

The chain recombines TRBV7-9 with TRBJ2-7; 8 bases are a match to TRBD2. From germline, CDR1 is SEHNR and CDR2 FQNEAQ (reference sequence). The V segment lost 6 bases and the J segment 3 bases; nucleotides outside the gene matches: 4. CDR3 size: 13 residues. The CDR3 protein is CASRPSGSYEQYF. For the CDR3, the DNA is TGTGCCAGCAGACCCAGCGGGAGCTACGAGCAGTACTTC.

The rearrangement joins TRBV29-1 to TRBJ2-5; possibly TRBD2 for D (6 bases). Trimming took 7 bases from V and 5 from J, leaving 11 bases between them. CDR1 and CDR2 from the germline V gene are SQVTM and ANQGSEA. This CDR3 has 11 residues. The CDR3 loop is CSGRLAETQYF. For the CDR3, the DNA is TGCAGCGGGCGTCTAGCGGAGACCCAGTACTTC.

The genes are TRBV6-5 and TRBJ2-1, with 8 bases identical to TRBD1. V dropped 0 bases and J dropped 6; count of bases not matched to a gene: 1. The CDR3 spans 14 residues. Germline CDR1 and CDR2: MNHEY and SVGAGI. The CDR3 sequence: CASSYSGQANEQFF. DNA for the CDR3: TGTGCCAGCAGTTACTCGGGACAGGCCAATGAGCAGTTCTTC.

This clonotype has just a few counts. The chain carries TRBV20-1 and TRBJ1-6; 7 bases are shared with TRBD1. Germline V gene sequence: CDR1 DFQATT, CDR2 SNEGSKA (reference sequence). J gave up 4 bases and V 3 bases, and 6 bases lay outside the gene matches. The length of the CDR3 is 15 residues. CDR3 amino acids: CSAREEGAYNSPLHF. CDR3 sequence (DNA): TGCAGTGCTAGGGAGGAGGGGGCGTATAATTCACCCCTCCACTTT.

This clonotype occurred a few times. This chain joins TRBV21-1 and TRBJ2-2. TRBV21-1 is a known pseudogene. CDR3 size: 15 residues. CDR3 residues: CASSKAETNTGELFF. CDR3 DNA: TGTGCCAGCAGCAAGGCGGAAACGAACACCGGGGAGCTGTTTTTT.

Only a few counts were recorded for this clonotype. The chain links TRBV20-1 to TRBJ2-1, with 11 bases fitting TRBD2. The CDR3 has 15 amino acids. Germline V gene data show CDR1 as DFQATT and CDR2 as SNEGSKA (reference sequence). V shed 3 bases and J 5 bases; nucleotides not matched to a gene: 6. CDR3 in DNA: TGCAGTGCTAGCAGGCTAGCGGGGGGTAACAATGAGCAGTTCTTC. This sequence encodes CSASRLAGGNNEQFF.

This clonotype has just a few counts. The chain employs TRBV24-1 and TRBJ1-1; TRBD1 aligns across 7 bases. Germline CDR1 and CDR2: KGHDR and SFDVKD. V trimming: 10 bases; J trimming: 7 bases; junction bases outside the gene matches: 5. The CDR3 covers 11 residues. The CDR3 sequence is CATMGDSEAFF. For the CDR3, the DNA is TGTGCCACTATGGGGGACAGTGAAGCTTTCTTT.

This clonotype was found a few times. The V and J genes are TRBV9 and TRBJ2-7; a possible D gene is TRBD2 (5 bases). Trimming removed 0 bases at V and 4 bases at J, with 14 bases between. In germline, CDR1 is SGDLS, CDR2 YYNGEE. The CDR3 length is 15 residues. For the CDR3, the DNA is TGTGCCAGCAGCGTAGGACTCGGGGTAGGGTACGAGCAGTACTTC. This translates into CASSVGLGVGYEQYF.

This clonotype has a handful of counts. The chain has TRBV4-1 and TRBJ2-3; D may match TRBD1 or TRBD2 (5 bases each). The CDR3 length is 17 residues. Germline V gene sequence: CDR1 MGHRA, CDR2 YSYEKL. The germline V and J ends were trimmed by 3 bases and 0 bases, with 16 bases remaining between them. The CDR3 loop is CASSQLPPGPSTDTQYF. The CDR3, as DNA: TGCGCCAGCAGCCAGCTTCCTCCGGGGCCTAGCACAGATACGCAGTATTTT.

This clonotype occurred a few times. The CDR3 nucleotides read TGTGCCAGCAGCCCACAGGGGGCAGCTGGGGCCAACGTCCTGACTTTC. This translates into CASSPQGAAGANVLTF. V and J are TRBV7-9 and TRBJ2-6; 9 bases fit TRBD1. The length of the CDR3 is 16 residues. Losses at the gene ends were 5 bases for V and 2 bases for J; bases not matched to a gene: 4. In germline, CDR1 is SEHNR, CDR2 FQNEAQ (reference sequence). The whole variable domain, filled in from reference TRBV7-9 and TRBJ2-6, reads DTGVSQNPRHKITKRGQNVTFRCDPISEHNRLYWYRQTLGQGPEFLTYFQNEAQLEKSRLLSDRFSAERPKGSFSTLEIQRTEQGDSAMYLCASSPQGAAGANVLTFGAGSRLTVL.